These 8 T cell receptor beta chains were all obtained from the same sample, sequenced in a study of blood T cell repertoires in COVID-19. Only in-frame clones appear in the TCRdb table, and some are missing; sequencing was by immunoSEQ multiplex PCR. The data hold some 380,000 clones, with 70% to 90% observed a single time. Sequencing was performed on PBMCs or T cells enriched from blood (not recorded which). The receptors come from a woman aged 40 to 49 with acute COVID-19.

The chain couples TRBV19 to TRBJ1-1, with D possibly TRBD1 on 5 matching bases. The V gene lost 6 bases and the J gene lost 5 bases, with 13 bases spanning the gap. Germline V gives CDR1 LNHDA, CDR2 SQIVND (reference sequence). The CDR3 totals 13 residues. The CDR3 loop is CASRSQGVTEAFF. The CDR3 coding sequence is TGTGCCAGTAGATCCCAGGGCGTAACTGAAGCTTTCTTT.

The chain couples TRBV11-3 to TRBJ2-2; D remains unclear. Per the germline V gene, CDR1 is SGHNT and CDR2 is YENEEA. Trimming left V 5 bases short and J 5 bases short, with 9 bases between. The length of the CDR3 is 13 residues. The CDR3 DNA reads TGTGCCAGCAGCCACCGGTTTACCGGGGAGCTGTTTTTT. The encoded protein is CASSHRFTGELFF.

This chain connects TRBV21-1 to TRBJ2-1; the table's D gene call, TRBD1, was not cross checked with the DNA. TRBV21-1 is a pseudogene segment. There are 17 residues in the CDR3. Written as DNA, the CDR3 is TGTGCCAGCAACCCGCCCGATGGGGGCCACTCCTACAATGAGCAGTTCTTC. Amino acid sequence: CASNPPDGGHSYNEQFF.

The chain employs TRBV2 and TRBJ2-5; TRBD1 matches 8 bases. This CDR3 comprises 14 residues. After removal of 6 bases from V and 4 bases from J, the junction contained 7 bases not matched to a gene. The germline V gene has CDR1 SNHLY and CDR2 FYNNEI. This chain's CDR3 is CASREPGQAETQYF. In nucleotides, the CDR3 is TGTGCCAGCAGGGAGCCGGGACAGGCAGAGACCCAGTACTTC.

J is TRBJ1-2 and V is TRBV4-1; weak D call: TRBD1 (6 bases). Per the germline V gene, CDR1 is MGHRA and CDR2 is YSYEKL. This CDR3 comprises 16 residues. With 0 bases removed from V and 4 bases from J, the gap between germline ends came to 15 bases. CDR3 sequence reads: CASSQDVSGHLYGYTF. CDR3 nucleotides: TGCGCCAGCAGCCAAGACGTTTCGGGACACCTCTATGGCTACACCTTC.

J is TRBJ2-7 and V is TRBV4-1, with D possibly being TRBD2 (5 bases). This CDR3 spans 15 amino acids. Germline V gene sequence: CDR1 MGHRA, CDR2 YSYEKL. The ends were cut back, 0 bases at V and 2 bases at J, with 11 bases in the middle. The DNA for the CDR3 is TGCGCCAGCAGCCAAGATCTCAGCGGCCCCTACGAGCAGTACTTC. Its translation: CASSQDLSGPYEQYF.

This clone was observed a few times. The CDR3 DNA follows: TGTGCCACCAGCAGAGATGCGGGACAGGGGATCGACTACACCTTC. Translation gives CATSRDAGQGIDYTF. V and J are TRBV15 and TRBJ1-2; 10 nucleotides line up with TRBD1. This CDR3 is 15 amino acids long. The V segment lost 0 bases and the J segment 10 bases; nucleotides outside the gene matches: 8. Germline V gene lookup returns CDR1 LNHNV and CDR2 YYDKDF (reference sequence).

This chain connects TRBV6-1 to TRBJ1-5, with D tentatively TRBD1 (6 bases). The CDR3 contains 14 residues. CDR1 and CDR2 (germline): MNHNS, SASEGT. Trimming cost V 2 bases and J 5 bases, with 10 bases left between them. The DNA for the CDR3 is TGTGCCAGCAGTGAACGGGCAGGGGATCAGCCCCAGCATTTT. Translation gives CASSERAGDQPQHF.